These 22 T cell receptor beta chains came from one sample sequenced in a study of shared clonotypes between healthy human individuals. Here immunoSEQ multiplex PCR was the method, and the copy in TCRdb shows in-frame clones only, minus some. The sample lists 2 million to 2.5 million clones; 90% to 95% were seen once. Sequencing was performed on naive CD4+ T cells sorted from blood. As to subset: CD45RA+ positively selected. Source of these receptors: a young man in good health.

The chain is built from TRBV5-1 and TRBJ1-2; D is ambiguous. V was cut by 3 bases and J by 7 bases, with 16 bases left in between. CDR1 SGHRS and CDR2 YFSETQ come from the germline V gene. The CDR3 totals 14 residues. CDR3 region: CASSSMTTSLGYTF. Written as DNA, the CDR3 is TGCGCCAGCAGCTCTATGACAACCTCCCTTGGCTACACCTTC.

The chain links TRBV15 to TRBJ1-4; 7 nucleotides align to TRBD1. Germline V gives CDR1 LNHNV, CDR2 YYDKDF (reference sequence). The CDR3 contains 17 residues. The J segment lost 7 bases and the V segment lost 1 base, leaving 12 bases of the junction unmatched. CDR3 region: CATSRGNTGAGFEKLFF. Here the CDR3 DNA reads TGTGCCACCAGCAGAGGTAACACAGGGGCTGGTTTTGAAAAACTGTTTTTT.

The chain links TRBV6-5 to TRBJ1-2; unclear D gene. Germline values: CDR1 MNHEY, CDR2 SVGAGI. With 5 bases removed from V and 2 bases from J, the gap between germline ends came to 9 bases. The CDR3 contains 13 residues. The CDR3 DNA reads TGTGCCAGCAGTACGCCACAGAACTATGGCTACACCTTC. Translated, it gives CASSTPQNYGYTF.

This clone was seen only a few times. This sequence joins TRBV5-1 and TRBJ2-7; 7 bases align to TRBD1. Looked up from germline, CDR1 is SGHRS and CDR2 is YFSETQ. V shed 1 base, J shed 7 bases, and the junction held 32 bases outside the gene matches. The CDR3 is 22 residues long. The CDR3 loop reads CASSLLPRLAGTADTYDTEQYF. As DNA, the CDR3 is TGCGCCAGCAGCTTGCTCCCTCGCTTAGCCGGGACAGCAGACACTTACGATACGGAGCAGTACTTC.

The gene calls are TRBV7-2 and TRBJ1-5, with D hard to call. This CDR3 is built from 14 residues. V shed 5 bases and J shed 3 bases, with 11 bases lying between them. From germline, CDR1 is SGHTA and CDR2 FQGNSA. CDR3 nucleotides: TGTGCCAGCAGCAGCACGGTGGTCAATCAGCCCCAGCATTTT. Translated, it gives CASSSTVVNQPQHF.

Concerning this clone: The sample carries other DNA sequences with the same CDR3. V usage is TRBV2 and J usage is TRBJ1-5, with D hard to call. V lost 3 bases to trimming and J lost 0 bases, with 6 bases between them. Germline CDR1 SNHLY, CDR2 FYNNEI. The CDR3 is 14 residues long. The CDR3 here is CASSDLYSNQPQHF. In nucleotides, the CDR3 is TGTGCCAGCAGTGATCTATATAGCAATCAGCCCCAGCATTTT. Drawing the rest from reference TRBV2 and TRBJ1-5, the complete variable domain is EPEVTQTPSHQVTQMGQEVILRCVPISNHLYFYWYRQILGQKVEFLVSFYNNEISEKSEIFDDQFSVERPDGSNFTLKIRSTKLEDSAMYFCASSDLYSNQPQHFGDGTRLSIL.

The V and J genes are TRBV9 and TRBJ1-5; TRBD1 matches 9 bases. CDR1 is SGDLS and CDR2 is YYNGEE in the germline V gene. The CDR3 has 15 residues. V was clipped by 4 bases and J by 4 bases; unmatched bases: 6. The CDR3 loop reads CASSRDDRGNQPQHF. The CDR3 DNA is TGTGCCAGCAGCCGAGACGACAGGGGGAATCAGCCCCAGCATTTT. Based on the CDR3 plus reference TRBV9 and TRBJ1-5, the full variable domain is DSGVTQTPKHLITATGQRVTLRCSPRSGDLSVYWYQQSLDQGLQFLIQYYNGEERAKGNILERFSAQQFPDLHSELNLSSLELGDSALYFCASSRDDRGNQPQHFGDGTRLSIL.

The genes are TRBV6-6 and TRBJ2-1; D not resolved. The V end lost 3 bases, the J end lost 4 bases, and 4 bases lay between the germline ends. Germline-derived CDR1 and CDR2 are MNHNY and SVGAGI (reference sequence). The CDR3 is 12 residues long. The CDR3 here is CASSYGYNEQFF. CDR3 sequence (DNA): TGTGCCAGCAGTTATGGATACAATGAGCAGTTCTTC.

This rearrangement joins TRBV28 to TRBJ2-4; 9 bases agree with TRBD2. The CDR3 runs 15 residues. CDR1 MDHEN and CDR2 SYDVKM come from the germline V gene. J lost 6 bases, V lost 3 bases, and 6 bases had no gene match. The CDR3 DNA is TGTGCCAGCAGTTTGGGACTAGCTGGGGGAAACATTCAGTACTTC. Encoded protein: CASSLGLAGGNIQYF. The full variable domain, completed using reference TRBV28 and TRBJ2-4, is DVKVTQSSRYLVKRTGEKVFLECVQDMDHENMFWYRQDPGLGLRLIYFSYDVKMKEKGDIPEGYSVSREKKERFSLILESASTNQTSMYLCASSLGLAGGNIQYFGAGTRLSVL.

The chain carries TRBV5-5 and TRBJ1-4; 7 bases are shared with TRBD1. The CDR3 extends over 14 amino acids. Germline CDR1 SGHKS, CDR2 YYEKEE (reference sequence). Losses at the gene ends were 4 bases for V and 4 bases for J; bases not matched to a gene: 4. In DNA, the CDR3 is TGTGCCAGCAGCCGGACAGGCCTTAATGAAAAACTGTTTTTT. Residues: CASSRTGLNEKLFF.

The V and J genes are TRBV15 and TRBJ2-5, with 13 bases aligning to TRBD2. Germline V lookup: CDR1 LNHNV, CDR2 YYDKDF (reference sequence). Losses at the gene ends were 9 bases for V and 5 bases for J; bases not matched to a gene: 6. The CDR3 spans 14 residues. The CDR3 region has the DNA TGTGCCACTCGGACTAGCGGGGGCGGGGAGACCCAGTACTTC. Amino acid sequence: CATRTSGGGETQYF.

The chain joins TRBV2 to TRBJ2-3; tentative D call: TRBD2 (6 bases). The germline CDR1 and CDR2 sequences are SNHLY and FYNNEI. Between the trimmed V and J ends, which lost 5 bases and 0 bases, there was a span of 12 bases. The CDR3 runs to 15 residues. Here the CDR3 DNA reads TGTGCCAGCAGTCTTAGGGACTCGAGCACAGATACGCAGTATTTT. This sequence encodes CASSLRDSSTDTQYF.

V gene TRBV5-6 combines with J gene TRBJ2-7; 7 nucleotides agree with TRBD2. This CDR3 is 13 amino acids long. Germline CDR1 reads SGHDT; CDR2 reads YYEEEE. J gave up 6 bases and V 4 bases, and 7 bases lay outside the gene matches. CDR3 DNA: TGTGCCAGCAGCAGCAGCGGGGTTGGCGAGCAGTACTTC. Translating it yields CASSSSGVGEQYF.

The chain combines TRBV9 with TRBJ2-2; 8 positions agree with TRBD2. Germline V lookup: CDR1 SGDLS, CDR2 YYNGEE. The V and J ends lost 2 bases and 2 bases, in that order; junction bases with no gene match: 5. This CDR3 is built from 16 residues. The CDR3 protein is CASSVSGGLNTGELFF. The CDR3 coding sequence is TGTGCCAGCAGCGTGAGCGGGGGACTCAACACCGGGGAGCTGTTTTTT.

This chain joins TRBV5-6 and TRBJ2-7; 7 positions match TRBD1. Germline-derived CDR1 and CDR2 are SGHDT and YYEEEE. With V trimmed by 5 bases and J by 4 bases, 12 bases remained unmatched. The CDR3 spans 15 residues. CDR3 bases: TGTGCCAGCAGTCCTCTTGACAGGGTGACTTACGAGCAGTACTTC. As protein: CASSPLDRVTYEQYF.

Notes on this clone: The sample contains more than one DNA sequence encoding this CDR3. This chain links TRBV27 with TRBJ1-1; tentatively, D is TRBD1 (6 bases). This CDR3 contains 15 residues. V shed 0 bases and J shed 2 bases, with 10 bases lying between them. Germline V gene sequence: CDR1 MNHEY, CDR2 SMNVEV (reference sequence). CDR3 coding DNA: TGTGCCAGCAGTTTATCCGGGGGGCTTAACACTGAAGCTTTCTTT. It is translated as CASSLSGGLNTEAFF.

The rearrangement links TRBV18 to TRBJ2-2, with D hard to call. This CDR3 is 16 amino acids long. Germline CDR1 and CDR2: KGHSH and LQKENI. Trimming took 4 bases from V and 3 from J, leaving 15 bases between them. The CDR3 DNA reads TGTGCCAGCTCACGCCCTGGACCACCGGACACCGGGGAGCTGTTTTTT. Amino acids: CASSRPGPPDTGELFF.

The chain is built from TRBV10-3 and TRBJ2-3, with TRBD2 matching over 12 bases. This CDR3 spans 19 amino acids. Losses at the gene ends were 5 bases for V and 0 bases for J; bases not matched to a gene: 12. The germline V gene has CDR1 ENHRY and CDR2 SYGVKD. CDR3 in amino acids: CAISSLGLAGLQSTDTQYF. Written as DNA, the CDR3 is TGTGCCATCAGTTCCCTGGGACTAGCGGGCCTACAGAGCACAGATACGCAGTATTTT.

Details on this clone: Other DNA variants within this sample encode the same CDR3. This sequence joins TRBV12-5 and TRBJ2-5, with TRBD2 matching over 10 bases. After removal of 1 base from V and 3 bases from J, the junction contained 2 bases not matched to a gene. The length of the CDR3 is 15 residues. Germline values: CDR1 LGHNT, CDR2 FRNRAP. The CDR3 loop is CASGLGLAGEETQYF. CDR3 sequence (DNA): TGTGCTAGTGGTTTGGGACTAGCGGGCGAAGAGACCCAGTACTTC.

This rearrangement joins TRBV5-4 to TRBJ1-5; TRBD1 aligns across 8 bases. The CDR3 totals 17 residues. J gave up 7 bases and V 5 bases, and 17 bases lay outside the gene matches. Germline assignment: CDR1 SGHNT and CDR2 YYREEE (reference sequence). The CDR3 DNA sequence: TGTGCCAGCAGACCCGTTAAGGACAGGGATTCCGGACAGCCCCAGCATTTT. Its protein is CASRPVKDRDSGQPQHF.

In the case of this clone: The sample carries other DNA sequences with the same CDR3. The chain employs TRBV7-9 and TRBJ2-5; 8 positions match TRBD1. V lost 3 bases to trimming and J lost 2 bases; unmatched junction nucleotides: 2. Germline V lookup: CDR1 SEHNR, CDR2 FQNEAQ (reference sequence). CDR3 length: 14 residues. The CDR3 is CASSLGTGQETQYF. CDR3 nucleotides: TGTGCCAGCAGCTTGGGGACAGGACAAGAGACCCAGTACTTC.

The rearrangement uses TRBV4-3 and TRBJ1-5, with D perhaps TRBD1 (6 bases). Trimming left V 2 bases short and J 7 bases short, with 15 bases between. The CDR3 is made up of 15 amino acids. Germline CDR1 and CDR2: LGHNA and YSLEER. CDR3 sequence (DNA): TGCGCCAGCAGCCAACAACCACAGGGAGAACAGCCCCAGCATTTT. Translated, it gives CASSQQPQGEQPQHF.